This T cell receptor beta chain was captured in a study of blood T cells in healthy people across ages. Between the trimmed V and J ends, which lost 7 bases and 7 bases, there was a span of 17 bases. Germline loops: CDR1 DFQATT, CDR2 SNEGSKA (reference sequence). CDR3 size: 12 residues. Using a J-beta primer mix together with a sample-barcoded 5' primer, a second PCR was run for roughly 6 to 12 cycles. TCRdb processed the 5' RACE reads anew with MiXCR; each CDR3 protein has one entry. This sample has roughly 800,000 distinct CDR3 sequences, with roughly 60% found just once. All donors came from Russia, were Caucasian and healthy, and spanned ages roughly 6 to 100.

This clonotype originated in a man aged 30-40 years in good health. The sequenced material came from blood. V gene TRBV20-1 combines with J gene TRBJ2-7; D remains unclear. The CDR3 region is CSVGGGIAEQYF. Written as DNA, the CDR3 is TGCAGTGTTGGCGGTGGGATTGCGGAGCAGTACTTC.